This T cell receptor (beta chain) was captured in a study of shared clonotypes between healthy human individuals. As concerns this clone: The antigen remains undetermined.

Broader study findings: Depth was large, yet rarefaction showed that sorted-subset sequencing was incomplete. Compared with memory subsets, naive subsets generally had larger estimated richness.

Genomic DNA per cell subset filled all wells of several immunoSEQ plates. Sequencing was performed with immunoSEQ multiplex PCR; in TCRdb, only in-frame clones are kept and a portion is missing. The sample consists of roughly 2.5 million clones, around 90% of them appearing once. Germline V CDR1 and CDR2: SEHNR, FQNEAQ (reference sequence). The CDR3 is 15 amino acids. Trimming removed 4 bases at V and 4 bases at J, with 16 bases between. This receptor was identified in a man aged 18 to 30 in good health. What was sequenced was naive CD4+ T cells sorted from blood. As for subset: CD45RA+ positively selected. This sequence joins TRBV7-9 and TRBJ1-1, with a tentative D call TRBD1 (5 bases). CDR3 region: CASSWPGERGTEAFF. The CDR3 region has the DNA TGTGCCAGCAGCTGGCCCGGGGAAAGGGGCACTGAAGCTTTCTTT.